This is a list of T cell receptor beta chains from one sample in a study of T cell changes during pregnancy in multiple sclerosis. Sequenced by immunoSEQ multiplex PCR; TCRdb stores in-frame clones only, minus some. The sample contains roughly 39,000 clones, about 90% of which appear only once. This specimen consisted of CD4+ T cells from peripheral blood mononuclear cells, obtained before pregnancy. The origin of the receptors is a female donor with multiple sclerosis, enrolled in a pregnancy study. Each CDR3 is given with its conserved first and last residue. D genes are given only for firm matches. A row's size may be missing; if present it is once, few, many or a size class.

abundance: -
d_gene: TRBD2
j_gene: TRBJ2-3
v_gene: TRBV4-2
CDR3nt: TGTGCCAGCAGCCAATCTTGGCGGGAGGGTTACACAGATACGCAGTATTTT
CDR3aa: CASSQSWREGYTDTQYF

abundance: -
d_gene: -
j_gene: TRBJ2-1
v_gene: TRBV5-1
CDR3nt: TGCGCCAGCAGCGCGGGACTTTCCCGCAATGAGCAGTTCTTC
CDR3aa: CASSAGLSRNEQFF

abundance: -
d_gene: -
j_gene: TRBJ2-7
v_gene: TRBV29-1
CDR3nt: TGCAGCGGGGGCAGGGATGCCTACGAGCAGTACTTC
CDR3aa: CSGGRDAYEQYF

abundance: -
d_gene: -
j_gene: TRBJ1-5
v_gene: TRBV6-6
CDR3nt: TGTGCCAGCCACGGACGGGAAAATCAGCCCCAGCATTTT
CDR3aa: CASHGRENQPQHF

abundance: once
d_gene: TRBD2
j_gene: TRBJ2-3
v_gene: TRBV18
CDR3nt: TGTGCCAGCTCATTTTCAACTAGCGGGAGGACAGATACGCAGTATTTT
CDR3aa: CASSFSTSGRTDTQYF

abundance: -
d_gene: -
j_gene: TRBJ1-4
v_gene: TRBV15
CDR3nt: TGTGCCACCAGCAACAGGGTTACGGGAGAAAAACTGTTTTTT
CDR3aa: CATSNRVTGEKLFF

abundance: -
d_gene: -
j_gene: TRBJ2-3
v_gene: TRBV7-3
CDR3nt: TGTGCCAGCAGCTTAGCCCCAGCGGCAGATACGCAGTATTTT
CDR3aa: CASSLAPAADTQYF

abundance: -
d_gene: TRBD2
j_gene: TRBJ2-1
v_gene: TRBV18
CDR3nt: TGTGCCAGCTCACAGCAAGCGGGAGGGCCGGTCACTTACAATGAGCAGTTCTTC
CDR3aa: CASSQQAGGPVTYNEQFF

abundance: -
d_gene: -
j_gene: TRBJ2-2
v_gene: TRBV4-1
CDR3nt: TGCGCCAGCAGCCAAGAAAGGGGAGGGGAGCTGTTTTTT
CDR3aa: CASSQERGGELFF

abundance: -
d_gene: TRBD1
j_gene: TRBJ1-1
v_gene: TRBV5-1
CDR3nt: TGCGCCAGCAGCTACGACAGGGGTGAAGCTTTCTTT
CDR3aa: CASSYDRGEAFF

abundance: -
d_gene: -
j_gene: TRBJ1-5
v_gene: TRBV7-8
CDR3nt: TGTGCCAGCAGCCGTTCGGGGGGGGCGCAGGTCCGTCAGCCCCAGCATTTT
CDR3aa: CASSRSGGAQVRQPQHF

abundance: -
d_gene: TRBD2
j_gene: TRBJ2-3
v_gene: TRBV11-2
CDR3nt: TGTGCCAGCAGCTTAGCGTGGGGGACTAGCGGATACACAGATACGCAGTATTTT
CDR3aa: CASSLAWGTSGYTDTQYF

abundance: -
d_gene: TRBD1
j_gene: TRBJ2-1
v_gene: TRBV7-9
CDR3nt: TGTGCCAGCAGCAAAACCGGGACAGGGGGCTCCGATGAGCAGTTCTTC
CDR3aa: CASSKTGTGGSDEQFF

abundance: -
d_gene: TRBD1
j_gene: TRBJ2-7
v_gene: TRBV28
CDR3nt: TGTGCCAGCAGTTTGTGGGGACAGGGGGTGGTCGAGCAGTACTTC
CDR3aa: CASSLWGQGVVEQYF

abundance: -
d_gene: TRBD2
j_gene: TRBJ2-3
v_gene: TRBV30
CDR3nt: TGTGCCTGGAGGGCCGGACTAGCGGGATCCACAGATACGCAGTATTTT
CDR3aa: CAWRAGLAGSTDTQYF

abundance: -
d_gene: TRBD2
j_gene: TRBJ2-1
v_gene: TRBV19
CDR3nt: TGTGCCAGTAGTATATGGTTCTCGGAGGGGACTAGCGGGGTTGAGCAGTTCTTC
CDR3aa: CASSIWFSEGTSGVEQFF

abundance: -
d_gene: -
j_gene: TRBJ1-1
v_gene: TRBV6-5
CDR3nt: TGTGCCAGCAGTCAGGGCCTCGCCACTGAAGCTTTCTTT
CDR3aa: CASSQGLATEAFF

abundance: -
d_gene: TRBD2
j_gene: TRBJ2-1
v_gene: TRBV7-9
CDR3nt: TGTGCCAGCAGCCCCGCTAGCGGGAGGTTCAATGAGCAGTTCTTC
CDR3aa: CASSPASGRFNEQFF

abundance: -
d_gene: -
j_gene: TRBJ2-5
v_gene: TRBV9
CDR3nt: TGTGCCAGCAGCCCAACAGGGTCTGGGTTGGAGACCCAGTACTTC
CDR3aa: CASSPTGSGLETQYF

abundance: once
d_gene: -
j_gene: TRBJ1-5
v_gene: TRBV18
CDR3nt: TGTGCCAGCTCACCCGGGTCAGGGGCAGCAACGAATCAGCCCCAGCATTTT
CDR3aa: CASSPGSGAATNQPQHF

abundance: once
d_gene: TRBD2
j_gene: TRBJ2-7
v_gene: TRBV5-1
CDR3nt: TGCGCCAGCAGCCGGACTAGCGGGAGTTACGAGCAGTACTTC
CDR3aa: CASSRTSGSYEQYF

abundance: -
d_gene: -
j_gene: TRBJ1-3
v_gene: TRBV4-1
CDR3nt: TGCGCCAGCAGTCAGGGGTCTTTTGGAAACACCATATATTTT
CDR3aa: CASSQGSFGNTIYF

abundance: -
d_gene: TRBD2
j_gene: TRBJ2-2
v_gene: TRBV29-1
CDR3nt: TGCAGCGGCCGGGTGGGGGCCGGGACTAGCGGGAGGGCCGGTACCGGGGAGCTGTTTTTT
CDR3aa: CSGRVGAGTSGRAGTGELFF

abundance: -
d_gene: TRBD2
j_gene: TRBJ2-1
v_gene: TRBV12-5
CDR3nt: TGTGCTAGTGGCCCTGGGACTAGCGGGAGAAATGAGCAGTTCTTC
CDR3aa: CASGPGTSGRNEQFF